This entry describes one T cell receptor beta chain. The target antigen is unknown. The germline V and J ends were trimmed by 0 bases and 5 bases, with 5 bases remaining between them. The CDR3 is 13 amino acids. Germline CDR1 is SGHRS and CDR2 is YFSETQ. The assay was immunoSEQ multiplex PCR, and TCRdb's table has in-frame clones only and misses some. Seen here are 35,000 to 50,000 clones, roughly 86% observed once, and the top ten hold 0.85% to 1.2%. The sample belongs to a study of OX40 agonist ivuxolimab in advanced cancers. About the research overall: People in dose escalation had one of these cancers: hepatocellular carcinoma, melanoma, renal cell or head and neck cancer. Prior checkpoint blockade (anti-PD-1, anti-PD-L1 or anti-CTLA-4) was permitted; 35% to 50% had it.

Study-level results: The authors did not determine the antigen specificity of the expanded peripheral T cells. Expanded clones belonging to CD8+ T cells outnumbered, on average, those of CD4+.

The sequenced sample was CD4+ or CD8+ T cells sorted from blood, obtained in a trial of the OX40 agonist ivuxolimab. The genes are TRBV5-1 and TRBJ1-4; no definite D call. This TCR derives from an adult with an advanced solid tumor such as melanoma, head and neck, liver or kidney cancer. CDR3 sequence: CASSLVTNEKLFF. CDR3 coding DNA: TGCGCCAGCAGCTTGGTAACAAATGAAAAACTGTTTTTT.